A selection of T cell receptor beta chains follows, all from one sample in a study of T cells of healthy individuals. MiXCR was run by TCRdb on the 5' RACE reads, yielding one entry per CDR3 protein. The sample carries around 100,000 distinct CDR3 sequences, under 20% recorded once. The receptor source for this set is a human donor in good health. CDR3s include the opening cysteine and the closing phenylalanine or tryptophan. The D gene is left open where the match is weak. Size values are once, few and many counts, or a class for expanded clones, and some rows have none.

d_gene,v_gene,abundance,j_gene,CDR3aa,CDR3nt
TRBD1,TRBV10-3,.,TRBJ2-7,CAISEKGTERTYEQYF,TGTGCCATCAGTGAGAAAGGGACAGAACGAACCTACGAGCAGTACTTC
.,TRBV6-2/TRBV6-3,many,TRBJ2-2,CASSSSDSTGELFF,TGTGCCAGCAGTTCCTCTGACAGCACCGGGGAGCTGTTTTTT
.,TRBV4-1,many,TRBJ2-3,CASSQTGVTDTQYF,TGCGCCAGCAGCCAAACGGGGGTCACAGATACGCAGTATTTT
.,TRBV20-1,many,TRBJ1-1,CSARVSLNTEAFF,TGCAGTGCTAGAGTTTCGTTGAACACTGAAGCTTTCTTT
.,TRBV3-1,.,TRBJ2-5,CASSHRGPQETQYF,TGTGCCAGCAGCCATCGAGGGCCGCAAGAGACCCAGTACTTC
.,TRBV6-6,.,TRBJ2-5,CASSYAQERIQETQYF,TGTGCCAGCAGTTACGCCCAGGAGAGGATCCAAGAGACCCAGTACTTC
.,TRBV7-9,.,TRBJ1-4,CASSLELVGEKLFF,TGTGCCAGCAGCTTAGAACTGGTGGGGGAAAAACTGTTTTTT
.,TRBV5-4,few,TRBJ2-2,CASSLKGVGELFF,TGTGCCAGCAGCTTGAAGGGAGTCGGGGAGCTGTTTTTT
.,TRBV10-3,few,TRBJ2-7,CAISESGTPYEQYF,TGTGCCATCAGTGAGTCCGGGACACCCTACGAGCAGTACTTC
.,TRBV5-1,.,TRBJ2-1,CASSLLTSPFNEQFF,TGCGCCAGCAGCTTGTTGACTAGTCCCTTCAATGAGCAGTTCTTC
.,TRBV28,.,TRBJ2-7,CASSRPVGASYEQYF,TGTGCCAGCAGTCGCCCCGTGGGGGCCTCCTACGAGCAGTACTTC
.,TRBV20-1,.,TRBJ2-2,CSASWRGGTGELFF,TGCAGTGCTAGTTGGAGGGGGGGCACCGGGGAGCTGTTTTTT
.,TRBV7-8,many,TRBJ2-3,CASSLAWVGPTDTQYF,TGTGCCAGCAGCTTAGCGTGGGTGGGCCCCACAGATACGCAGTATTTT
.,TRBV12-2,few,TRBJ1-6,CASRLPKGPTGGVDSPLHF,TGTGCAAGTCGCTTACCCAAAGGTCCTACAGGGGGCGTGGATTCACCCCTCCACTTT
TRBD1,TRBV28,few,TRBJ2-1,CASSSGTGTYNEQFF,TGTGCCAGCAGTTCCGGGACAGGGACCTACAATGAGCAGTTCTTC
.,TRBV2,few,TRBJ2-3,CAARWALYHGTQYF,TGTGCCGCGAGGTGGGCCCTCTATCACGGTACGCAGTATTTT
TRBD1,TRBV10-3,few,TRBJ1-1,CAISAKQGTEAFF,TGTGCCATCAGTGCGAAACAGGGGACTGAAGCTTTCTTT
.,TRBV7-2,.,TRBJ1-1,CASSLARVANTEAFF,TGTGCCAGCAGCTTAGCGCGGGTAGCGAACACTGAAGCTTTCTTT
TRBD1,TRBV29-1,.,TRBJ1-5,CSVSNRGLNQPQHF,TGCAGCGTCAGTAACAGGGGGCTGAATCAGCCCCAGCATTTT
TRBD2,TRBV27,.,TRBJ2-1,CASRPRIATSGRAGEQFF,TGTGCCAGCAGACCACGAATCGCGACTAGCGGGAGGGCCGGTGAGCAGTTCTTC
.,TRBV6-5,few,TRBJ1-1,CASSYSKGPNTEAFF,TGTGCCAGCAGTTACTCGAAGGGCCCGAACACTGAAGCTTTCTTT
TRBD2,TRBV5-1,many,TRBJ2-1,CASSLSGSLQYEQFF,TGCGCCAGCAGCCTCAGCGGGAGTCTTCAGTATGAGCAGTTCTTC
TRBD1,TRBV7-9,.,TRBJ1-5,CASSPSGGNQPQHF,TGTGCCAGCAGCCCCTCAGGGGGTAATCAGCCCCAGCATTTT
.,TRBV28,few,TRBJ1-5,CASSSGARDQPQHF,TGTGCCAGCAGTTCAGGGGCCCGAGATCAGCCCCAGCATTTT
.,TRBV28,few,TRBJ2-3,CASSLSGQGTDTQYF,TGTGCCAGCAGTTTATCAGGGCAGGGGACAGATACGCAGTATTTT
.,TRBV5-1,many,TRBJ1-6,CASSTNNSPLHF,TGCGCCAGCAGCACAAATAATTCACCCCTCCACTTT
.,TRBV18,many,TRBJ1-4,CASSPSTNEKLFF,TGTGCCAGCTCACCATCAACTAATGAAAAACTGTTTTTT
.,TRBV20-1,few,TRBJ1-4,CSARDPRTTTNEKLFF,TGCAGTGCTAGAGATCCCAGGACCACCACTAATGAAAAACTGTTTTTT
.,TRBV29-1,many,TRBJ2-7,CSVTPVSYEQYF,TGCAGCGTTACGCCAGTCTCCTACGAGCAGTACTTC
.,TRBV6-2/TRBV6-3,.,TRBJ2-5,CASRELAEETQYF,TGTGCCAGCAGGGAGTTAGCTGAAGAGACCCAGTACTTC
.,TRBV6-4,many,TRBJ2-2,CASSAYGYPPGELFF,TGTGCCAGCAGTGCCTACGGCTACCCACCCGGGGAGCTGTTTTTT
.,TRBV27,.,TRBJ1-5,CASSQQGGGQPQHF,TGTGCCAGCAGTCAACAGGGAGGTGGGCAGCCCCAGCATTTT
TRBD2,TRBV3-1,.,TRBJ2-5,CASSQARTSGGPEYF,TGTGCCAGCAGCCAAGCTAGGACTAGCGGGGGCCCAGAGTACTTC
TRBD1,TRBV20-1,.,TRBJ1-1,CSAEEPGQGDTEAFF,TGCAGTGCGGAGGAACCGGGACAGGGTGACACTGAAGCTTTCTTT
.,TRBV6-5,.,TRBJ2-2,CASRGTLGSSTGELFF,TGTGCCAGCCGAGGGACGCTAGGGTCTAGCACCGGGGAGCTGTTTTTT
.,TRBV10-3,.,TRBJ2-3,CAISEDTTDTQYF,TGTGCCATCAGTGAGGACACCACAGATACGCAGTATTTT
.,TRBV2,.,TRBJ2-7,CASSPEPASYEQYF,TGTGCCAGCAGCCCGGAGCCAGCGTCCTACGAGCAGTACTTC
.,TRBV10-3,few,TRBJ2-3,CAISGASTDTQYF,TGTGCCATCAGTGGGGCGAGCACAGATACGCAGTATTTT
.,TRBV28,.,TRBJ1-1,CASRDTRKTFF,TGTGCCAGCAGGGATACAAGGAAAACTTTCTTT
TRBD1,TRBV28,.,TRBJ1-1,CASSSTTGKNTEAFF,TGTGCCAGCAGTTCTACGACAGGGAAGAACACTGAAGCTTTCTTT
.,TRBV20-1,many,TRBJ2-7,CSAMPETYEQYF,TGCAGTGCTATGCCCGAGACCTACGAGCAGTACTTC
TRBD2,TRBV24-1,many,TRBJ2-5,CATKSLSSGRGETQYF,TGTGCCACCAAAAGTCTGTCTAGCGGGAGAGGAGAGACCCAGTACTTC